Following are 22 T cell receptor beta chains from one sample sequenced in a study of T cell repertoires in cytomegalovirus infection. Each CDR3 protein is one row after TCRdb ran MiXCR on the reads. Of 900,000 to 950,000 distinct CDR3 sequences in the sample, around 30% were seen once. What these receptors recognize is not known. Material: cultured CD8+ T cells from PBMCs, obtained from culture after CMV antigen stimulation. The receptors shown here come from a human donor in good health (CMV status not recorded). Some clones in this sample may be carry-over from other donors' samples.

This chain links TRBV7-6 with TRBJ2-3; D unresolved. This CDR3 is 16 amino acids long. Germline V gene lookup returns CDR1 SGHVS and CDR2 FNYEAQ. V was pared by 5 bases and J by 6 bases, with 21 bases between. The CDR3 DNA reads as TGTGCCAGCAGCAATCCTTCGGACGGGCCCTGGGATACGCAGTATTTT. This gives the protein CASSNPSDGPWDTQYF.

In its sample, this clonotype was seen many times. The chain has TRBV27 and TRBJ2-3, with a tentative D call TRBD1 (5 bases). This CDR3 has 13 residues. Germline V lookup: CDR1 MNHEY, CDR2 SMNVEV (reference sequence). V shed 6 bases and J shed 3 bases, with 10 bases lying between them. CDR3 nucleotides: TGTGCCAGCAGCTTTCAGGGTACAGATACGCAGTATTTT. It is translated as CASSFQGTDTQYF.

CDR3 loop: CASSQEYDRKVGYTF. The CDR3, as DNA: TGCGCCAGCAGCCAAGAATATGACAGGAAAGTGGGCTACACCTTC. This sequence joins TRBV4-1 and TRBJ1-2, with D possibly matching TRBD1 (6 bases). The V and J ends lost 0 bases and 8 bases respectively, with 16 bases between them. The CDR3 is made up of 15 amino acids. The germline V gene encodes CDR1 MGHRA and CDR2 YSYEKL.

This clonotype has only a few counts. The V call is TRBV7-9, the J call TRBJ1-4; D unclear. The CDR3 consists of 13 residues. V dropped 6 bases and J dropped 7 bases, with 12 bases sitting between them. Germline V gene lookup returns CDR1 SEHNR and CDR2 FQNEAQ (reference sequence). The CDR3 region is CASSFSEFEKLFF. In DNA, the CDR3 is TGTGCCAGCAGTTTCAGCGAATTTGAAAAACTGTTTTTT.

This clonotype was counted many times. This CDR3 is CASSLASGGAFNEQFF. The CDR3 DNA is TGTGCCAGCAGCTTAGCTAGCGGGGGGGCCTTCAATGAGCAGTTCTTC. The rearrangement joins TRBV7-2 to TRBJ2-1; 11 positions match TRBD2. Trimming at V came to 0 bases and at J to 6 bases, leaving 4 bases not matched to a gene. The CDR3 loop spans 16 amino acids. From germline, CDR1 is SGHTA and CDR2 FQGNSA.

In this sample, this clonotype turned up many times. The chain is built from TRBV12-3 or TRBV12-4 and TRBJ2-7; D might be TRBD1 (5 bases). V lost 3 bases and J lost 2, with 14 bases in between. The CDR3 has 15 amino acids. The CDR3 nucleotides read TGTGCCAGCAGTTTTCAGGGCAGGCCTACCTACGAGCAGTACTTC. Encoded protein: CASSFQGRPTYEQYF.

In this sample, this clonotype turned up a few times. The V call is TRBV2, the J call TRBJ1-6; 9 nucleotides match TRBD1. V lost 9 bases, J lost 10 bases, and 4 bases stayed unmatched. From germline, CDR1 is SNHLY and CDR2 FYNNEI. The CDR3 has 12 residues. The CDR3 reads CARQGAESPLHF. The CDR3, as DNA: TGTGCCAGACAGGGGGCAGAGTCACCCCTCCACTTT.

A few counts support this clonotype. The chain joins TRBV20-1 to TRBJ2-2; TRBD2 matches 7 bases. CDR3 length equals 15 residues. The germline CDR1 and CDR2 sequences are DFQATT and SNEGSKA (reference sequence). Unmatched junction bases numbered 9, after V lost 3 bases and J lost 5 bases. The CDR3 here is CSARRLRGTTGELFF. CDR3 DNA: TGCAGTGCTAGGAGGTTGCGGGGGACGACCGGGGAGCTGTTTTTT.

In its sample, this clonotype was seen a few times. Germline is not matched at one junction end, which may reflect a read error. The chain recombines TRBV7-3 with TRBJ2-3; no clear D. CDR1 and CDR2 from the germline V gene are SGHTA and FQGTGA. The length of the CDR3 is 16 residues. CDR3 in amino acids: CASSLTGPTSTDTQYF. The CDR3 bases are TGTGCCAGCAGCCTAACCGGACCCACTAGCACAGATACGCAGTATTTT. The full variable domain, rest sourced from reference TRBV7-3 and TRBJ2-3, is GAGVSQTPSNKVTEKGKYVELRCDPISGHTALYWYRQSLGQGPEFLIYFQGTGAADDSGLPNDRFFAVRPEGSVSTLKIQRTERGDSAVYLCASSLTGPTSTDTQYFGPGTRLTVL.

The chain carries TRBV6-2 or TRBV6-3 and TRBJ2-3; D call uncertain. The germline V gene encodes CDR1 MNHEY and CDR2 SVGEGT. This CDR3 is 13 amino acids long. The V and J ends lost 2 bases and 2 bases respectively, with 5 bases between them. The CDR3: CASSYEVTDTQYF. In DNA form, the CDR3 reads TGTGCCAGCAGTTACGAAGTCACAGATACGCAGTATTTT.

A remark on this clonotype: A single base separates this from a much larger clone, so it may be a read error. V gene TRBV4-2 combines with J gene TRBJ2-6; D ambiguous. There are 14 residues in the CDR3. CDR1 is LGHNA and CDR2 is YNFKEQ in the germline V gene. The CDR3 is CAGSQGGGANVLTF. The CDR3 bases are TGTGCCGGCAGCCAAGGCGGCGGGGCCAACGTCCTGACTTTC.

The rearrangement links TRBV20-1 to TRBJ1-1; D not certain. The CDR3 covers 12 residues. Trimming removed 3 bases from V and 1 base from J, with 6 bases in between. Germline V gene sequence: CDR1 DFQATT, CDR2 SNEGSKA (reference sequence). The CDR3 region has the DNA TGCAGTGCTAGCTACAAGAACACTGAAGCTTTCTTT. It encodes CSASYKNTEAFF.

A remark on this clonotype: This may stem from a read error, because a much larger clone lies one nucleotide away. The J gene is TRBJ1-2, the V gene TRBV19; 10 bases line up with TRBD1. This CDR3 comprises 13 residues. Germline V gene sequence: CDR1 LNHDA, CDR2 SQIVND (reference sequence). CDR3 region: CVSMGTGDYGYTF. The CDR3 nucleotides read TGTGTCAGTATGGGGACAGGGGACTATGGCTACACCTTC.

This chain joins TRBV7-9 and TRBJ2-1, with 7 nucleotides matching TRBD2. Trimming at V came to 5 bases and at J to 4 bases, leaving 11 bases not matched to a gene. Germline CDR1 is SEHNR and CDR2 is FQNEAQ (reference sequence). The CDR3 runs 16 residues. CDR3 amino acids: CASSLSGELIYNEQFF. In DNA form, the CDR3 reads TGTGCCAGCAGCCTAAGCGGGGAGCTAATATACAATGAGCAGTTCTTC.

In the case of this clonotype: The junction does not match germline at one end; this may be a read error. The chain is built from TRBV7-8 and TRBJ1-3; maybe TRBD1 (6 bases). Germline values: CDR1 SGHVS, CDR2 FQNEAQ. The CDR3 spans 15 residues. In DNA, the CDR3 is TGTGCCAGCAGCGTTGACAGGTCCTCTGGAAACGCCATATATTTT. Its protein product is CASSVDRSSGNAIYF.

This clonotype has just a few counts. The chain carries TRBV7-9 and TRBJ1-2, with 11 bases that match TRBD1. V dropped 10 bases and J dropped 8; count of bases not matched to a gene: 24. There are 18 residues in the CDR3. CDR1 SEHNR and CDR2 FQNEAQ come from the germline V gene (reference sequence). CDR3 in amino acids: CATRGGQGVGRNGSGYTF. The CDR3 DNA sequence: TGTGCCACCCGGGGGGGACAGGGGGTTGGCCGAAACGGGTCCGGCTACACCTTC.

The chain carries TRBV20-1 and TRBJ1-5; D is possibly TRBD1 (5 bases). The CDR3 runs 11 residues. CDR1 and CDR2 (germline): DFQATT, SNEGSKA (reference sequence). V shed 4 bases and J shed 6 bases, with 7 bases lying between them. CDR3 protein: CSANRGQPQHF. In DNA form, the CDR3 reads TGCAGTGCTAATAGGGGTCAGCCCCAGCATTTT.

The chain employs TRBV6-5 and TRBJ1-1; no clear D. This CDR3 region has 13 residues. Germline loops: CDR1 MNHEY, CDR2 SVGAGI. Trimming shortened V by 8 bases and J by 6 bases, and 16 bases separated the two germline ends. CDR3 loop: CASHTWEIPEAFF. For the CDR3, the DNA is TGTGCCAGCCACACTTGGGAAATTCCTGAAGCTTTCTTT.

The chain combines TRBV19 with TRBJ2-2, with 9 bases lining up with TRBD1. J was trimmed by 4 bases and V by 5 bases; bases with no gene match: 5. The V gene's germline CDR1 is LNHDA and CDR2 SQIVND (reference sequence). The CDR3 has 15 residues. The CDR3 nucleotides are TGTGCCAGTAGTCCGGGACAGGGTTTCACCGGGGAGCTGTTTTTT. Translating gives CASSPGQGFTGELFF.

This clonotype has just a few counts. The J gene is TRBJ2-1, the V gene TRBV5-1, with 7 bases lining up with TRBD1. Looked up from germline, CDR1 is SGHRS and CDR2 is YFSETQ. CDR3 length: 16 residues. V shed 4 bases, J shed 5 bases, and the junction held 12 bases outside the gene matches. CDR3 amino acids: CASSANFGTANNEQFF. The CDR3 DNA reads TGCGCCAGCAGCGCAAATTTTGGGACAGCCAACAATGAGCAGTTCTTC.

This rearrangement joins TRBV13 to TRBJ1-1; D remains ambiguous. There are 15 residues in the CDR3. Germline V gene lookup returns CDR1 PRHDT and CDR2 FYEKMQ (reference sequence). Trimming stripped 5 bases from V and 1 base from J, with 14 bases between. The CDR3 here is CASSAGPGSNTEAFF. CDR3 nucleotide sequence: TGTGCCAGCAGCGCCGGCCCGGGGTCGAACACTGAAGCTTTCTTT. The full variable domain, its missing parts supplied by reference TRBV13 and TRBJ1-1, is AAGVIQSPRHLIKEKRETATLKCYPIPRHDTVYWYQQGPGQDPQFLISFYEKMQSDKGSIPDRFSAQQFSDYHSELNMSSLELGDSALYFCASSAGPGSNTEAFFGQGTRLTVV.

J is TRBJ2-7 and V is TRBV11-2; possibly TRBD1 for D (6 bases). CDR3 size: 17 residues. Trimming shortened V by 9 bases and J by 1 base, and 25 bases separated the two germline ends. CDR1 and CDR2 (germline): SGHAT, FQNNGV. The DNA for the CDR3 is TGTGCCAGTCTGCCACCCCCTGGGGCAGGGGATTCCTACGAGCAGTACTTC. Its protein is CASLPPPGAGDSYEQYF. Variable domain in full (rest from reference TRBV11-2 and TRBJ2-7): EAGVAQSPRYKIIEKRQSVAFWCNPISGHATLYWYQQILGQGPKLLIQFQNNGVVDDSQLPKDRFSAERLKGVDSTLKIQPAKLEDSAVYLCASLPPPGAGDSYEQYFGPGTRLTVT.